Included here is one TCR beta chain sequence, with context. The antigen is not known. The sample is drawn from a study of cytomegalovirus exposure and HLA in healthy donors. The overall study: Early release data held roughly 90 million unique TCRs from HLA-typed donors.

The CDR3 has 14 residues. Germline-derived CDR1 and CDR2 are MNHNS and SASEGT. V dropped 6 bases and J dropped 0 bases, with 9 bases sitting between them. Primers included in the PCR were 60 Vbeta and 13 Jbeta primers. Sequencing was performed with immunoSEQ multiplex PCR; in TCRdb, only in-frame clones are kept and a portion is missing. The repertoire table contains approximately 72,000 clones. Whole-study results and caveats: Most TCR beta V segments were productive about 87% or about 30% of the time in an earlier analysis. A later analysis by the authors found several of the most significant clusters apparently linked to common viral pathogens. Confirmation was obtained in vitro that three CMV-associated chains are specific for CMV antigens.

This clonotype was sampled from a man in his forties in good health and CMV-seronegative. What was sequenced was PBMCs. The chain employs TRBV6-1 and TRBJ1-5, with TRBD1 as a possible D gene (6 bases). CDR3 loop: CASRQGYSNQPQHF. The DNA for the CDR3 is TGTGCCAGCAGACAGGGTTATAGCAATCAGCCCCAGCATTTT.